Following are 22 T cell receptor beta chains from one sample sequenced in a study of cytomegalovirus exposure and HLA in healthy donors (dated by TCRdb to 2015 to 2018). The method behind the library was the immunoSEQ multiplex PCR assay. For the multiplex PCR, a mixture combining 60 forward primers for TCR Vbeta segments and 13 reverse primers for TCR Jbeta segments was used. The source is immuneACCESS, and TCRdb retained only in-frame sequences with V and J called. Part of the clones is not carried over; for the studies checked, unresolved V genes explain less than half of this, and the remainder is unexplained. In this sample the table shows 200,000 to 250,000 clones, 85% to 90% of which occur a single time. The leading ten clones occupy about 1.2% of the sample. The sample was PBMCs. The source of these receptors is a human donor in good health.

This chain connects TRBV19 to TRBJ1-2, with 10 bases fitting TRBD1. From germline, CDR1 is LNHDA and CDR2 SQIVND (reference sequence). The CDR3 spans 13 residues. V trimming: 5 bases; J trimming: 7 bases; junction bases outside the gene matches: 4. CDR3 amino acids: CASSARDRGGYTF. The CDR3 bases are TGTGCCAGTAGTGCCCGGGACAGGGGTGGCTACACCTTC.

The chain carries TRBV5-5 and TRBJ1-2; D may be TRBD1 (6 bases). Germline V lookup: CDR1 SGHKS, CDR2 YYEKEE (reference sequence). Trimming shortened V by 0 bases and J by 3 bases, and 12 bases separated the two germline ends. The CDR3 length is 15 residues. For the CDR3, the DNA is TGTGCCAGCAGCTTGGCCCTGGCAGGGGACTATGGCTACACCTTC. Amino acids: CASSLALAGDYGYTF.

The chain is built from TRBV7-3 and TRBJ1-1, with 10 bases aligning to TRBD1. The CDR3 length is 20 residues. Trimming at V came to 1 base and at J to 6 bases, leaving 20 bases not matched to a gene. The germline V gene has CDR1 SGHTA and CDR2 FQGTGA. The CDR3 loop reads CASSLRGGPTPRTGGAEAFF. DNA for the CDR3: TGTGCCAGCAGCTTAAGAGGTGGGCCTACACCCCGGACAGGGGGGGCTGAAGCTTTCTTT.

This clone was detected only a few times. The V call is TRBV14, the J call TRBJ2-5, with 10 bases identical to TRBD2. CDR1 SGHDN and CDR2 FVKESK come from the germline V gene. The V segment lost 4 bases and the J segment 2 bases; nucleotides outside the gene matches: 7. The CDR3 length is 16 residues. In nucleotides, the CDR3 is TGTGCCAGCAGCCCTTGGACTAGCGGTCGTCAAGAGACCCAGTACTTC. It codes for CASSPWTSGRQETQYF.

This clone has a handful of counts. The chain joins TRBV19 to TRBJ1-1, with a possible D match to TRBD1 (5 bases). The V end lost 4 bases, the J end lost 1 base, and 16 bases lay between the germline ends. Germline lookup yields CDR1 LNHDA and CDR2 SQIVND (reference sequence). The length of the CDR3 is 16 residues. The CDR3 nucleotides read TGTGCCAGTAGTAGCGGACTGGGACTGTGGAACACTGAAGCTTTCTTT. Translated, it gives CASSSGLGLWNTEAFF.

This clone occurred a few times. This chain connects TRBV10-3 to TRBJ1-1; TRBD1 matches at 7 bases. The V and J ends lost 4 bases and 3 bases, in that order; junction bases with no gene match: 5. This CDR3 contains 14 residues. Germline V gene data show CDR1 as ENHRY and CDR2 as SYGVKD. The DNA of the CDR3 is TGTGCCATCAGTGGAAGGGGGCTGCACACTGAAGCTTTCTTT. This codes for CAISGRGLHTEAFF.

The chain recombines TRBV19 with TRBJ2-6; 7 bases match TRBD1. V was pared by 4 bases and J by 0 bases, with 3 bases of the junction left unmatched. The germline V gene has CDR1 LNHDA and CDR2 SQIVND (reference sequence). The CDR3 contains 16 residues. The CDR3 here is CASSRTGNSGANVLTF. CDR3 nucleotide sequence: TGTGCCAGTAGTAGGACAGGTAACTCTGGGGCCAACGTCCTGACTTTC.

The V and J genes are TRBV4-1 and TRBJ1-2; 8 bases agree with TRBD1. The CDR3 is 15 residues long. Germline-derived CDR1 and CDR2 are MGHRA and YSYEKL. Trimming at V came to 0 bases and at J to 5 bases, leaving 5 bases not matched to a gene. CDR3 amino acids: CASSQDPGTGYGYTF. CDR3 DNA sequence: TGCGCCAGCAGCCAAGATCCAGGGACAGGATATGGCTACACCTTC.

The V gene is TRBV28, the J gene TRBJ2-5, with a tentative D call TRBD2 (6 bases). Germline assignment: CDR1 MDHEN and CDR2 SYDVKM. Trimming cost V 2 bases and J 3 bases, with 7 bases left between them. The CDR3 length is 13 residues. This chain's CDR3 is CASSLGEEETQYF. In DNA, the CDR3 is TGTGCCAGCAGTTTAGGGGAGGAAGAGACCCAGTACTTC.

This clone was observed a handful of times. The DNA of the CDR3 is TGTGCCTGGAGTACCCAGGCCCTAGCAAATTCACCCCTCCACTTT. This sequence encodes CAWSTQALANSPLHF. The rearrangement links TRBV30 to TRBJ1-6; D uncertain. This CDR3 is 15 amino acids long. Trimming removed 2 bases at V and 7 bases at J, with 15 bases between. CDR1 is GTSNPN, CDR2 SVGIG, per germline (reference sequence).

This sequence joins TRBV7-8 and TRBJ2-7; 14 positions match TRBD2. Germline CDR1 SGHVS, CDR2 FQNEAQ. Trimming at V came to 5 bases and at J to 3 bases, leaving 3 bases not matched to a gene. CDR3 length equals 15 residues. The CDR3 loop reads CASSQGTSGGYEQYF. CDR3 nucleotides: TGTGCCAGCAGCCAAGGGACTAGCGGGGGCTACGAGCAGTACTTC.

J is TRBJ1-1 and V is TRBV2; D is perhaps TRBD1 (5 bases). Trimming took 4 bases from V and 3 from J, leaving 21 bases between them. CDR1 and CDR2 from the germline V gene are SNHLY and FYNNEI. The CDR3 is 17 residues long. The CDR3 is CASSVGVAGRLDTEAFF. The CDR3 DNA follows: TGTGCCAGCAGTGTGGGTGTGGCAGGGCGATTGGACACTGAAGCTTTCTTT.

This clone has a handful of counts. The rearrangement joins TRBV4-3 to TRBJ2-7; D might be TRBD1 (5 bases). Trimming pared 0 bases from V and 0 bases from J, leaving 6 bases between. The CDR3 spans 14 residues. Germline values: CDR1 LGHNA, CDR2 YSLEER. CDR3 in amino acids: CASSQDRVSYEQYF. In DNA, the CDR3 is TGCGCCAGCAGCCAAGACAGGGTCTCCTACGAGCAGTACTTC.

In its sample, this clone was seen once. The chain combines TRBV19 with TRBJ2-5; D is possibly TRBD2 (7 bases). This CDR3 region has 16 residues. Trimming removed 1 base at V and 5 bases at J, with 17 bases between. Looked up from germline, CDR1 is LNHDA and CDR2 is SQIVND (reference sequence). The CDR3 protein is CASSIAPGGRGETQYF. CDR3 nucleotides: TGTGCCAGTAGTATAGCCCCCGGGGGGCGAGGTGAGACCCAGTACTTC.

V and J are TRBV27 and TRBJ2-1; 12 bases align to TRBD2. The CDR3 runs 18 residues. After removal of 2 bases from V and 0 bases from J, the junction contained 5 bases not matched to a gene. Looked up from germline, CDR1 is MNHEY and CDR2 is SMNVEV (reference sequence). The CDR3 here is CASSLQGLAGGSYNEQFF. The CDR3 DNA reads as TGTGCCAGCAGTTTACAGGGACTAGCGGGTGGCTCCTACAATGAGCAGTTCTTC.

The gene calls are TRBV28 and TRBJ1-1; no definite D call. The CDR3 runs to 13 residues. The ends were cut back, 6 bases at V and 3 bases at J, with 11 bases in the middle. Looked up from germline, CDR1 is MDHEN and CDR2 is SYDVKM. The CDR3 region has the DNA TGTGCCAGCAGCTGGACGGAGGACACTGAAGCTTTCTTT. It codes for CASSWTEDTEAFF.

This rearrangement joins TRBV7-9 to TRBJ2-2; no definite D call. From germline, CDR1 is SEHNR and CDR2 FQNEAQ (reference sequence). The CDR3 totals 14 residues. The V and J ends lost 0 bases and 6 bases respectively, with 8 bases between them. The CDR3 sequence: CASSLAGLPGELFF. DNA of the CDR3: TGTGCCAGCAGCTTAGCTGGCTTACCCGGGGAGCTGTTTTTT.

CDR3 sequence (DNA): TGTGCCAGCAGCTTATGGACAGGGAGTGCTGGGGCCAACGTCCTGACTTTC. Its protein product is CASSLWTGSAGANVLTF. This chain links TRBV7-9 with TRBJ2-6; 8 positions match TRBD1. The ends lost 2 bases at V and 2 bases at J; junction bases unmatched: 5. This CDR3 comprises 17 residues. Germline assignment: CDR1 SEHNR and CDR2 FQNEAQ (reference sequence).

The chain uses TRBV29-1 and TRBJ2-5, with 9 bases identical to TRBD1. Trimming at V came to 2 bases and at J to 4 bases, leaving 2 bases not matched to a gene. This CDR3 has 13 residues. The germline V gene encodes CDR1 SQVTM and CDR2 ANQGSEA. DNA for the CDR3: TGCAGCGTTGAAACAGGGGGCCGAGAGACCCAGTACTTC. Translating gives CSVETGGRETQYF.

The CDR3 region is CASSETYNEQFF. The CDR3 nucleotides are TGTGCCAGCAGTGAGACTTACAATGAGCAGTTCTTC. The chain carries TRBV2 and TRBJ2-1; D is undetermined. V shed 3 bases and J shed 4 bases, with 4 bases lying between them. Germline loops: CDR1 SNHLY, CDR2 FYNNEI. This CDR3 spans 12 amino acids.

The table lists this clone with a few counts. The rearrangement links TRBV15 to TRBJ2-1, with 9 bases that match TRBD2. This CDR3 is 17 amino acids long. Trimming at V came to 3 bases and at J to 8 bases, leaving 14 bases not matched to a gene. Per germline, CDR1 LNHNV and CDR2 YYDKDF (reference sequence). The CDR3 nucleotides read TGTGCCACCAGCAGGCACCATCTTAGCGGGAGAGTCCATGAGCAGTTCTTC. It translates to CATSRHHLSGRVHEQFF.

V usage is TRBV2 and J usage is TRBJ1-3, with 9 bases that match TRBD1. J was trimmed by 5 bases and V by 2 bases; bases with no gene match: 4. The CDR3 covers 15 residues. The germline V gene has CDR1 SNHLY and CDR2 FYNNEI. Here the CDR3 DNA reads TGTGCCAGCAGTGAATCCGGGACAGGGAGAAACACCATATATTTT. Protein: CASSESGTGRNTIYF.